The 25 T cell receptor beta chains listed next were all sequenced from one sample in a study of molecular identifiers for immune sequencing clone quantification. Each CDR3 protein gets one entry after TCRdb re-called the PCR reads with MiXCR. The profile shows about 640,000 distinct CDR3 sequences, less than 20% of them singletons. The specimen sequenced was naive CD8+ T cells from blood, with Jurkat cell RNA spiked in. Documented subset: FACS-sorted CD8+CD4-CCR7+CD45RA+ naive T cells. The origin of the receptors is a human donor in good health. Some libraries in this study had Jurkat cell RNA spiked in.

The rearrangement links TRBV27 to TRBJ2-5; D gene ambiguous. Germline CDR1 is MNHEY and CDR2 is SMNVEV (reference sequence). V lost 11 bases, J lost 2 bases, and 18 bases lay in between. The CDR3 consists of 14 residues. CDR3: CADEKRFLQETQYF. In DNA form, the CDR3 reads TGTGCCGACGAAAAGAGGTTTTTGCAAGAGACCCAGTACTTC.

Concerning this clonotype: A much larger clonotype is one base distant, so this may be a read error. The limits of the CDR3 on the DNA are not certain, so only TCRdb's listed CDR3 is given. CDR3: CASSLAPFGTGSGNERFF. This chain uses TRBV7-8 with TRBJ2-1; TRBD1 reflects the table's D call only, with no check against the DNA. Looked up from germline, CDR1 is SGHVS and CDR2 is FQNEAQ. The CDR3 region is 18 residues in length, termini included.

Comments on this clonotype: With a much larger clone just one base away, this may be a read error. The J gene is TRBJ2-6, the V gene TRBV10-3; TRBD2 aligns across 8 bases. The CDR3 contains 21 residues. CDR1 ENHRY and CDR2 SYGVKD come from the germline V gene. J was trimmed by 1 base and V by 0 bases; bases with no gene match: 14. The chain's CDR3 is CAISESWTSPEEGSGANVLTF. As DNA, the CDR3 is TGTGCCATCAGTGAGTCCTGGACTAGCCCAGAGGAGGGGTCTGGGGCCAACGTCCTGACTTTC.

This clonotype showed up many times. The rearrangement joins TRBV4-3 to TRBJ2-1; D gene uncertain. This CDR3 region has 14 residues. Germline CDR1 LGHNA, CDR2 YSLEER. The V gene lost 0 bases and the J gene lost 10 bases, with 13 bases spanning the gap. In nucleotides, the CDR3 is TGCGCCAGCAGCCAAGATCGGCGTCCGGCGGAGCAGTTCTTC. It specifies CASSQDRRPAEQFF.

The rearrangement uses TRBV29-1 and TRBJ2-2; 9 nucleotides match TRBD2. Germline-derived CDR1 and CDR2 are SQVTM and ANQGSEA. V shed 1 base and J 7 bases; nucleotides not matched to a gene: 4. The CDR3 consists of 14 residues. The CDR3 loop reads CSVEGGRVGGELFF. Written as DNA, the CDR3 is TGCAGCGTTGAAGGCGGGAGGGTTGGCGGGGAGCTGTTTTTT.

This clonotype was recorded at least ten times. The rearrangement uses TRBV29-1 and TRBJ1-2, with D possibly TRBD1 on 5 matching bases. Germline loops: CDR1 SQVTM, CDR2 ANQGSEA. The CDR3 spans 12 residues. V lost 5 bases and J lost 4, with 11 bases in between. The CDR3 loop is CSVTDNTYGYTF. Here the CDR3 DNA reads TGCAGCGTTACGGACAACACCTATGGCTACACCTTC.

Details on this clonotype: Since a much larger clone is just one base distant, this may be a read error. This rearrangement joins TRBV7-9 to TRBJ2-1; either TRBD1 or TRBD2 may fit D (5 bases each). The V end lost 1 base, the J end lost 6 bases, and 13 bases lay between the germline ends. This CDR3 is built from 15 residues. Germline lookup yields CDR1 SEHNR and CDR2 FQNEAQ (reference sequence). This CDR3 is CASSLGVGGVNEQFF. The DNA for the CDR3 is TGTGCCAGCAGCTTAGGCGTTGGGGGTGTCAATGAGCAGTTCTTC. The variable domain in full, completed from reference TRBV7-9 and TRBJ2-1, reads DTGVSQNPRHKITKRGQNVTFRCDPISEHNRLYWYRQTLGQGPEFLTYFQNEAQLEKSRLLSDRFSAERPKGSFSTLEIQRTEQGDSAMYLCASSLGVGGVNEQFFGPGTRLTVL.

Note on this clonotype: Just one base apart from a much larger clone, this may be a read error. The chain uses TRBV25-1 and TRBJ2-1; 11 nucleotides agree with TRBD1. V gave up 2 bases and J gave up 8 bases; unmatched junction bases: 5. Germline V lookup: CDR1 MGHDK, CDR2 SYGVNS. The CDR3 runs to 15 residues. In DNA, the CDR3 is TGTGCCAGCAGTGAAGTCGGACAGGGGGCCCATGAGCAGTTCTTC. This encodes CASSEVGQGAHEQFF.

The chain combines TRBV20-1 with TRBJ1-6; TRBD1 matches 8 bases. This CDR3 has 14 residues. V trimming: 5 bases; J trimming: 8 bases; junction bases outside the gene matches: 8. Germline V gene data show CDR1 as DFQATT and CDR2 as SNEGSKA (reference sequence). CDR3 residues: CSASEPTGDSPLHF. In DNA form, the CDR3 reads TGCAGTGCTTCAGAGCCGACAGGGGATTCACCCCTCCACTTT.

The J gene is TRBJ2-1, the V gene TRBV5-5; 9 bases are shared with TRBD1. The CDR3 is made up of 16 amino acids. The J segment lost 9 bases and the V segment lost 1 base, leaving 11 bases of the junction unmatched. Germline V gene lookup returns CDR1 SGHKS and CDR2 YYEKEE (reference sequence). CDR3 sequence (DNA): TGTGCCAGCAGCTTGCGGGACAGGGATCGAATGGGTGAGCAGTTCTTC. Its protein product is CASSLRDRDRMGEQFF. The full variable domain, with the rest looked up from reference TRBV5-5 and TRBJ2-1, is DAGVTQSPTHLIKTRGQQVTLRCSPISGHKSVSWYQQVLGQGPQFIFQYYEKEERGRGNFPDRFSARQFPNYSSELNVNALLLGDSALYLCASSLRDRDRMGEQFFGPGTRLTVL.

This clonotype was detected many times. The rearrangement joins TRBV14 to TRBJ1-4, with D possibly matching TRBD1 (5 bases). CDR3 size: 17 residues. V dropped 0 bases and J dropped 3 bases, with 14 bases sitting between them. CDR1 and CDR2 (germline): SGHDN, FVKESK. This CDR3 is CASSQDYITQANEKLFF. The CDR3 DNA follows: TGTGCCAGCAGCCAAGATTATATAACACAGGCTAATGAAAAACTGTTTTTT.

As for this clonotype: A read error may be the cause here, since a much bigger clone is one base away. The chain links TRBV4-1 to TRBJ2-7; D unresolved. Germline CDR1 and CDR2: MGHRA and YSYEKL. CDR3 length: 11 amino acids. The CDR3 DNA follows: TGCGCCAGCGGCCAAGGGCGGGAGCAGTACTTC. This codes for CASGQGREQYF.

This clonotype was detected a few times. The chain recombines TRBV20-1 with TRBJ2-1, with 10 bases fitting TRBD1. V shed 5 bases and J 0 bases; nucleotides not matched to a gene: 1. Germline V gene lookup returns CDR1 DFQATT and CDR2 SNEGSKA (reference sequence). The CDR3 length is 14 residues. CDR3 coding DNA: TGCAGTGCTTGGGACAGGGGCTCCTACAATGAGCAGTTCTTC. As protein: CSAWDRGSYNEQFF.

This clonotype was picked up many times. As DNA, the CDR3 is TGTGCCAGCAATTCGCCTGACATTTTAGAGACCCAGTACTTC. Protein product: CASNSPDILETQYF. V usage is TRBV6-2 or TRBV6-3 and J usage is TRBJ2-5; no firm D call. Germline CDR1 and CDR2: MNHEY and SVGEGT. The CDR3 is 14 amino acids. The V and J ends lost 7 bases and 4 bases respectively, with 16 bases between them.

This clonotype was recorded many times. The genes are TRBV7-8 and TRBJ1-3, with D possibly being TRBD1 (6 bases). Per the germline V gene, CDR1 is SGHVS and CDR2 is FQNEAQ. This CDR3 is 16 amino acids long. V lost 4 bases to trimming and J lost 6 bases, with 19 bases between them. CDR3 nucleotide sequence: TGTGCCAGCAGCTCGGGGGCGTGGGGATCGGAAAACACCATATATTTT. The encoded protein is CASSSGAWGSENTIYF.

The chain links TRBV20-1 to TRBJ1-3, with TRBD1 matching over 8 bases. Germline V gene lookup returns CDR1 DFQATT and CDR2 SNEGSKA (reference sequence). The CDR3 runs 14 residues. Unmatched junction bases numbered 8, after V lost 6 bases and J lost 4 bases. In nucleotides, the CDR3 is TGCAGTGCAAAGACAGGGGTTTTGGGAAACACCATATATTTT. Protein sequence: CSAKTGVLGNTIYF.

This clonotype was seen ten or more times. V gene TRBV6-5 combines with J gene TRBJ1-5, with D unclear. Germline V CDR1 and CDR2: MNHEY, SVGAGI. CDR3 length equals 15 residues. The germline V and J ends were trimmed by 5 bases and 2 bases, with 13 bases remaining between them. The CDR3: CASSHFWGGNQPQHF. The CDR3, as DNA: TGTGCCAGCAGTCACTTTTGGGGTGGCAATCAGCCCCAGCATTTT.

Note on this clonotype: A clone one base away is much larger, so this may be a read error. The chain carries TRBV6-2 or TRBV6-3 and TRBJ2-7; 8 positions match TRBD2. Trimming at V came to 6 bases and at J to 7 bases, leaving 8 bases not matched to a gene. CDR1 is MNHEY and CDR2 is SVGEGT in the germline V gene. CDR3 size: 13 residues. Written as DNA, the CDR3 is TGTGCCAGCAGGGGACTAGATTTGTGGGAGCAGTACTTC. Protein product: CASRGLDLWEQYF.

This clonotype was recorded a few times. V and J are TRBV3-1 and TRBJ1-4; D gene uncertain. Trimming left V 0 bases short and J 2 bases short, with 10 bases between. The germline CDR1 and CDR2 sequences are LGHDT and YNNKEL (reference sequence). The CDR3 has 16 residues. The CDR3 nucleotides read TGTGCCAGCAGCCAAGAAGGGTCGTGGACTAATGAAAAACTGTTTTTT. It yields the protein CASSQEGSWTNEKLFF.

The sample holds a few counts of this clonotype. The V call is TRBV9, the J call TRBJ2-4; TRBD1 agrees at 10 bases. CDR3 size: 14 residues. V lost 2 bases to trimming and J lost 6 bases; unmatched junction nucleotides: 2. Looked up from germline, CDR1 is SGDLS and CDR2 is YYNGEE. The CDR3 nucleotides read TGTGCCAGCAGCGTGGGACAGGGGCTAAACATTCAGTACTTC. Its protein is CASSVGQGLNIQYF.

This clonotype has a count of ten or more. The CDR3 here is CASSQDPGYGEKLFF. For the CDR3, the DNA is TGCGCCAGCAGCCAAGACCCAGGGTACGGTGAAAAACTGTTTTTT. This chain joins TRBV4-1 and TRBJ1-4; weak D call: TRBD1 (5 bases). The germline V gene encodes CDR1 MGHRA and CDR2 YSYEKL. Trimming took 0 bases from V and 7 from J, leaving 12 bases between them. The CDR3 has 15 residues.

The chain carries TRBV3-1 and TRBJ1-2; the match to TRBD1 covers 9 bases. The CDR3 loop spans 16 amino acids. Germline CDR1 reads LGHDT; CDR2 reads YNNKEL (reference sequence). V trimming: 4 bases; J trimming: 5 bases; junction bases outside the gene matches: 11. CDR3 DNA: TGTGCCAGCAGCCCTACTACAGGGGGCGGCGGTTATGGCTACACCTTC. Encoded protein: CASSPTTGGGGYGYTF.

As to this clonotype: A read error may produce the germline difference seen at one junction end. The chain combines TRBV19 with TRBJ2-2, with TRBD1 matching over 9 bases. Germline values: CDR1 LNHDA, CDR2 SQIVND (reference sequence). This CDR3 spans 17 amino acids. The CDR3: CASSIDKNRGPHRGAVF. The CDR3 DNA is TGTGCCAGTAGTATAGACAAAAACAGGGGGCCCCACCGGGGAGCTGTTTTT. The whole variable domain, filled in from reference TRBV19 and TRBJ2-2, reads DGGITQSPKYLFRKEGQNVTLSCEQNLNHDAMYWYRQDPGQGLRLIYYSQIVNDFQKGDIAEGYSVSREKKESFPLTVTSAQKNPTAFYLCASSIDKNRGPHRGAVFGEGSRLTVL.

This clonotype was recorded once. The chain uses TRBV19 and TRBJ1-1; perhaps TRBD1 as D (6 bases). V dropped 6 bases and J dropped 6 bases, with 17 bases sitting between them. The CDR3 runs 14 residues. CDR1 and CDR2 (germline): LNHDA, SQIVND (reference sequence). This CDR3 is CASSSLTGYPEAFF. The CDR3 nucleotides read TGTGCCAGTAGCTCCCTCACAGGGTATCCTGAAGCTTTCTTT.

This clonotype was counted a few times. The V and J genes are TRBV27 and TRBJ1-4, with D unclear. Germline lookup yields CDR1 MNHEY and CDR2 SMNVEV (reference sequence). The CDR3 sequence is 13 residues long. V was cut by 5 bases and J by 7 bases, with 11 bases left in between. The chain's CDR3 is CASSPRVVEKLFF. Written as DNA, the CDR3 is TGTGCCAGCAGTCCCCGGGTTGTTGAAAAACTGTTTTTT.